These 29 T cell receptor beta chains originate from one sample sequenced in a study of blood T cell repertoires in COVID-19 (dated by TCRdb to the early 2020s). Library preparation used the immunoSEQ multiplex PCR assay. TCRdb took this table from immuneACCESS and kept in-frame rearrangements with V and J called. Such tables lack part of the clones; where checked against another copy, unresolved V genes explain under half of the gap, and the rest is unexplained. Recorded for this sample are about 210,000 clones; around four fifths of them occurred a single time. The leading ten clones occupy around 2.5% of the sample. Material: peripheral blood. Receptor source: a woman in her forties with active or convalescent COVID-19.

The chain is built from TRBV6-2 or TRBV6-3 and TRBJ1-5, with 8 bases that match TRBD1. Germline V lookup: CDR1 MNHEY, CDR2 SVGEGT. The CDR3 runs to 18 residues. With 5 bases clipped from V and 5 bases from J, the junction kept 17 bases outside the gene matches. CDR3: CASSLDRVKVRADQPQHF. CDR3 nucleotides: TGTGCCAGCAGTCTGGACAGGGTTAAGGTTCGGGCGGATCAGCCCCAGCATTTT.

This clone was observed a few times. The V and J genes are TRBV25-1 and TRBJ2-5; the match to TRBD2 covers 10 bases. Germline V CDR1 and CDR2: MGHDK, SYGVNS. There are 13 residues in the CDR3. V was clipped by 10 bases and J by 5 bases; unmatched bases: 7. DNA for the CDR3: TGTGCCACCACTAGCGGGAATGGGGAGACCCAGTACTTC. Protein: CATTSGNGETQYF. Filled out from reference TRBV25-1 and TRBJ2-5, the complete variable domain reads EADIYQTPRYLVIGTGKKITLECSQTMGHDKMYWYQQDPGMELHLIHYSYGVNSTEKGDLSSESTVSRIRTEHFPLTLESARPSHTSQYLCATTSGNGETQYFGPGTRLLVL.

This chain joins TRBV3-1 (or the pseudogene TRBV3-2) and TRBJ1-4; D is uncertain. From germline, CDR1 is LGHDT and CDR2 YNNKEL (reference sequence). Trimming pared 0 bases from V and 11 bases from J, leaving 16 bases between. The CDR3 is made up of 15 amino acids. CDR3 DNA: TGTGCCAGCAGCCAAGATCGTGGCGGAGAATGGAAACTGTTTTTT. As protein: CASSQDRGGEWKLFF.

V is TRBV2 and J is TRBJ2-1, with D possibly matching TRBD1 (5 bases). The CDR3 has 16 amino acids. In germline, CDR1 is SNHLY, CDR2 FYNNEI. The V gene lost 7 bases and the J gene lost 4 bases, with 20 bases spanning the gap. CDR3 in amino acids: CASMQGPIGLYNEQFF. CDR3 nucleotide sequence: TGTGCCAGCATGCAGGGCCCTATTGGCCTGTACAATGAGCAGTTCTTC. The full variable domain, with the rest looked up from reference TRBV2 and TRBJ2-1, is EPEVTQTPSHQVTQMGQEVILRCVPISNHLYFYWYRQILGQKVEFLVSFYNNEISEKSEIFDDQFSVERPDGSNFTLKIRSTKLEDSAMYFCASMQGPIGLYNEQFFGPGTRLTVL.

The chain carries TRBV4-3 and TRBJ1-1, with TRBD1 as a possible D gene (5 bases). From germline, CDR1 is LGHNA and CDR2 YSLEER. V dropped 4 bases and J dropped 5 bases, with 11 bases sitting between them. This CDR3 has 13 residues. CDR3 in amino acids: CASSRSGVTEAFF. The CDR3 nucleotides are TGCGCCAGCAGCCGCTCGGGGGTAACTGAAGCTTTCTTT.

V and J are TRBV7-2 and TRBJ1-6; 8 bases line up with TRBD1. Germline CDR1 reads SGHTA; CDR2 reads FQGNSA. The junction had 7 bases not matched to a gene; V was cut back by 8 bases and J by 10 bases. The CDR3 has 13 residues. CDR3 amino acids: CASHGQGRSPLHF. DNA of the CDR3: TGTGCCAGCCACGGACAGGGAAGATCACCCCTCCACTTT. The full variable domain, rest sourced from reference TRBV7-2 and TRBJ1-6, is GAGVSQSPSNKVTEKGKDVELRCDPISGHTALYWYRQSLGQGLEFLIYFQGNSAPDKSGLPSDRFSAERTGGSVSTLTIQRTQQEDSAVYLCASHGQGRSPLHFGNGTRLTVT.

The chain has TRBV5-4 and TRBJ2-2; D is possibly TRBD1 (5 bases). The germline V gene has CDR1 SGHNT and CDR2 YYREEE (reference sequence). Trimming removed 4 bases at V and 5 bases at J, with 18 bases between. The CDR3 is made up of 16 amino acids. The CDR3 reads CASSLPGAIGTGELFF. DNA of the CDR3: TGTGCCAGCAGCCTCCCTGGGGCCATTGGAACCGGGGAGCTGTTTTTT.

The gene calls are TRBV5-3 and TRBJ2-2, with D possibly TRBD2 on 6 matching bases. TRBV5-3 is an ORF; its function is uncertain. V shed 3 bases and J shed 6 bases, with 12 bases lying between them. The CDR3 is 14 amino acids. Here the CDR3 reads CARSWGDVPGELFF. The CDR3 nucleotides read TGTGCCAGAAGCTGGGGGGATGTACCCGGGGAGCTGTTTTTT.

The chain carries TRBV27 and TRBJ1-6; the D is unclear. Trimming shortened V by 5 bases and J by 0 bases, and 14 bases separated the two germline ends. CDR3 length equals 17 residues. CDR1 and CDR2 (germline): MNHEY, SMNVEV (reference sequence). This CDR3 is CASSLRQVSSYNSPLHF. For the CDR3, the DNA is TGTGCCAGCAGTCTTAGGCAGGTTAGCTCCTATAATTCACCCCTCCACTTT.

This clone was seen a few times. The chain combines TRBV14 with TRBJ1-3; D possibly corresponds to TRBD1 (5 bases). Trimming pared 1 base from V and 2 bases from J, leaving 9 bases between. CDR1 and CDR2 (germline): SGHDN, FVKESK. This CDR3 comprises 15 residues. The CDR3 protein is CASSQVRATGNTIYF. In DNA form, the CDR3 reads TGTGCCAGCAGCCAAGTCAGGGCTACTGGAAACACCATATATTTT.

The rearrangement uses TRBV19 and TRBJ1-3; unclear D gene. The germline V gene encodes CDR1 LNHDA and CDR2 SQIVND (reference sequence). V gave up 5 bases and J gave up 4 bases, with 9 bases separating them. The CDR3 runs 13 residues. DNA for the CDR3: TGTGCCAGTAGTTTCCGAGGGGGAAACACCATATATTTT. Translated: CASSFRGGNTIYF.

The sample holds a few counts of this clone. The chain combines TRBV2 with TRBJ1-2, with D possibly being TRBD1 (5 bases). The V gene's germline CDR1 is SNHLY and CDR2 FYNNEI. This CDR3 region has 13 residues. V was cut by 5 bases and J by 3 bases, with 10 bases left in between. CDR3 in amino acids: CASSPIGDYGYTF. DNA of the CDR3: TGTGCCAGCAGTCCCATAGGGGACTATGGCTACACCTTC.

The V call is TRBV5-6, the J call TRBJ2-1, with TRBD2 identical over 10 bases. The trim removed 1 base at V and 8 bases at J, leaving 6 bases unmatched. The CDR3 consists of 15 residues. Germline V lookup: CDR1 SGHDT, CDR2 YYEEEE. CDR3 DNA sequence: TGTGCCAGCAGCTTGATAGGGACTAGCGCGCATGAGCAGTTCTTC. As protein: CASSLIGTSAHEQFF.

The chain has TRBV5-1 and TRBJ2-3, with 8 bases aligning to TRBD1. Trimming removed 0 bases from V and 3 bases from J; junction bases left unmatched: 3. Germline CDR1 is SGHRS and CDR2 is YFSETQ. The CDR3 spans 15 residues. The CDR3 here is CASSLGGQATDTQYF. CDR3 bases: TGCGCCAGCAGCTTGGGGGGACAGGCTACAGATACGCAGTATTTT.

The chain has TRBV6-7 and TRBJ2-7; 8 bases are shared with TRBD1. TRBV6-7 is an ORF; its function is uncertain. V was pared by 6 bases and J by 0 bases, with 10 bases of the junction left unmatched. The CDR3 is made up of 16 amino acids. DNA for the CDR3: TGTGCCAGCAGCCCGTTACAGGGGGAGAACTCCTACGAGCAGTACTTC. Residues: CASSPLQGENSYEQYF.

The chain recombines TRBV6-5 with TRBJ2-2; no firm D call. V gave up 0 bases and J gave up 2 bases, with 7 bases separating them. The germline CDR1 and CDR2 sequences are MNHEY and SVGAGI. The CDR3 is 15 amino acids. This CDR3 is CASSYSYSNTGELFF. The CDR3 region has the DNA TGTGCCAGCAGTTACTCGTACAGTAACACCGGGGAGCTGTTTTTT.

The genes are TRBV6-2 or TRBV6-3 and TRBJ1-2; 9 nucleotides agree with TRBD1. The V segment lost 4 bases and the J segment 8 bases; nucleotides outside the gene matches: 5. Germline V gene sequence: CDR1 MNHEY, CDR2 SVGEGT. CDR3 length: 13 residues. CDR3 nucleotide sequence: TGTGCCAGCAGTTCTCAGGGACAGGGCGGCTACACCTTC. Protein sequence: CASSSQGQGGYTF.

The rearrangement links TRBV4-3 to TRBJ1-4, with 7 bases matching TRBD1. Germline V gene data show CDR1 as LGHNA and CDR2 as YSLEER. CDR3 size: 17 residues. V dropped 0 bases and J dropped 7; count of bases not matched to a gene: 11. The CDR3 DNA follows: TGCGCCAGCAGCCAAGATGGGGCGACAGGGAAGGGTGAAAAACTGTTTTTT. It codes for CASSQDGATGKGEKLFF.

The V and J genes are TRBV6-1 and TRBJ1-6; 8 bases fit TRBD1. Germline V gene sequence: CDR1 MNHNS, CDR2 SASEGT. V shed 4 bases, J shed 7 bases, and the junction held 15 bases outside the gene matches. The CDR3 contains 18 residues. DNA of the CDR3: TGTGCCAGCAGTGGGATGACAGGGGTCACAAGCCAAAATTCACCCCTCCACTTT. It specifies CASSGMTGVTSQNSPLHF.

The chain joins TRBV6-5 to TRBJ1-4; the match to TRBD1 covers 8 bases. This CDR3 spans 14 amino acids. Germline V gives CDR1 MNHEY, CDR2 SVGAGI. With 6 bases clipped from V and 4 bases from J, the junction kept 4 bases outside the gene matches. The CDR3, as DNA: TGTGCCAGCAGGCCGGGACAGGATAATGAAAAACTGTTTTTT. Translation gives CASRPGQDNEKLFF.

The rearrangement links TRBV19 to TRBJ2-2; TRBD1 matches at 9 bases. This CDR3 has 16 amino acids. The V and J ends lost 3 bases and 2 bases, in that order; junction bases with no gene match: 4. Germline V CDR1 and CDR2: LNHDA, SQIVND (reference sequence). CDR3 in DNA: TGTGCCAGTAGTATTCGGACAGGGGTTAACACCGGGGAGCTGTTTTTT. Residues: CASSIRTGVNTGELFF.

This chain links TRBV30 with TRBJ1-5; the D is unclear. Germline lookup yields CDR1 GTSNPN and CDR2 SVGIG (reference sequence). With 1 base removed from V and 11 bases from J, the gap between germline ends came to 12 bases. The CDR3 has 12 residues. The CDR3 region is CAWSGRARAQHF. The DNA of the CDR3 is TGTGCCTGGAGTGGACGAGCTAGAGCCCAGCATTTT. Drawing the rest from reference TRBV30 and TRBJ1-5, the complete variable domain is SQTIHQWPATLVQPVGSPLSLECTVEGTSNPNLYWYRQAAGRGLQLLFYSVGIGQISSEVPQNLSASRPQDRQFILSSKKLLLSDSGFYLCAWSGRARAQHFGDGTRLSIL.

The CDR3 loop reads CATSASSYNSPLHF. The CDR3 coding sequence is TGTGCCACCAGTGCGAGCTCCTATAATTCACCCCTCCACTTT. The J gene is TRBJ1-6, the V gene TRBV24-1; D is unclear. The CDR3 consists of 14 residues. With 5 bases removed from V and 0 bases from J, the gap between germline ends came to 4 bases. Germline V gene data show CDR1 as KGHDR and CDR2 as SFDVKD.

This chain joins TRBV21-1 and TRBJ2-5; the DNA was not used to check the table's D call, TRBD2. TRBV21-1 counts as a pseudogene. The CDR3 length is 14 residues. CDR3 coding DNA: TGTGCCAGCAGCAAAGTGGGGGGTAAAGAGACCCAGTACTTC. It yields the protein CASSKVGGKETQYF.

The chain has TRBV7-9 and TRBJ2-5, with D perhaps TRBD1 (5 bases). The CDR3 loop spans 15 amino acids. The V and J ends lost 5 bases and 9 bases respectively, with 22 bases between them. Germline assignment: CDR1 SEHNR and CDR2 FQNEAQ (reference sequence). CDR3: CASSRIGHLGEAQYF. CDR3 in DNA: TGTGCCAGCAGCCGTATCGGACACCTCGGTGAGGCCCAGTACTTC.

The chain employs TRBV5-1 and TRBJ1-1; TRBD1 might be the D (5 bases). This CDR3 has 13 amino acids. Germline V gene sequence: CDR1 SGHRS, CDR2 YFSETQ. V gave up 3 bases and J gave up 3 bases, with 9 bases separating them. The CDR3 is CASSWGGDTEAFF. DNA for the CDR3: TGCGCCAGCAGCTGGGGCGGGGACACTGAAGCTTTCTTT.

The rearrangement uses TRBV25-1 and TRBJ2-5, with D possibly TRBD1 on 6 matching bases. This CDR3 spans 14 amino acids. Germline CDR1 MGHDK, CDR2 SYGVNS. DNA of the CDR3: TGTGTCGACAGGCCGGACCTGATAAGCGGGACCCAGTACTTC. This sequence encodes CVDRPDLISGTQYF.

This clone has a handful of counts. V gene TRBV19 combines with J gene TRBJ2-2, with D perhaps TRBD2 (7 bases). Between the trimmed V and J ends, which lost 3 bases and 4 bases, there was a span of 18 bases. Looked up from germline, CDR1 is LNHDA and CDR2 is SQIVND (reference sequence). CDR3 size: 17 residues. This chain's CDR3 is CASSIGPLGGLTGELFF. CDR3 DNA sequence: TGTGCCAGTAGTATCGGGCCGCTCGGGGGGCTCACCGGGGAGCTGTTTTTT. Full variable domain (rest looked up from reference TRBV19 and TRBJ2-2): DGGITQSPKYLFRKEGQNVTLSCEQNLNHDAMYWYRQDPGQGLRLIYYSQIVNDFQKGDIAEGYSVSREKKESFPLTVTSAQKNPTAFYLCASSIGPLGGLTGELFFGEGSRLTVL.

The chain recombines TRBV5-6 with TRBJ2-7; a possible D gene is TRBD1 (6 bases). V lost 2 bases to trimming and J lost 2 bases, with 11 bases between them. The CDR3 loop spans 14 amino acids. CDR1 is SGHDT and CDR2 is YYEEEE in the germline V gene. CDR3 bases: TGTGCCAGCAGCTTCGTAGACAGGACCTACGAGCAGTACTTC. This translates into CASSFVDRTYEQYF.